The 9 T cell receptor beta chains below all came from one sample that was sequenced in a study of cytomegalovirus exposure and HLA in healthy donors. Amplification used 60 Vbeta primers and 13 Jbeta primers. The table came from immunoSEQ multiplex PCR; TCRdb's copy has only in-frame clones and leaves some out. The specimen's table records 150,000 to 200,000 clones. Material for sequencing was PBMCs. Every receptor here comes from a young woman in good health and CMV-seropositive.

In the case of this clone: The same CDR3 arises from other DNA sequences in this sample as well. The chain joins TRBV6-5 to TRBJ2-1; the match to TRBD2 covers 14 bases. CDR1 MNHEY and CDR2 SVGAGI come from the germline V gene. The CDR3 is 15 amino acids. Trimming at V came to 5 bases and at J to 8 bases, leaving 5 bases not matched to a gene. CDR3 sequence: CASSKTSGGADEQFF. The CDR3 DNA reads TGTGCCAGCAGTAAGACTAGCGGGGGGGCCGATGAGCAGTTCTTC.

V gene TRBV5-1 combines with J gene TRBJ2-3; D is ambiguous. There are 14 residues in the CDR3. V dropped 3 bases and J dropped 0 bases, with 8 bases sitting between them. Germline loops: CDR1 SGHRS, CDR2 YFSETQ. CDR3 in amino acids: CASSSATSTDTQYF. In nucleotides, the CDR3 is TGCGCCAGCAGCTCTGCTACTAGCACAGATACGCAGTATTTT.

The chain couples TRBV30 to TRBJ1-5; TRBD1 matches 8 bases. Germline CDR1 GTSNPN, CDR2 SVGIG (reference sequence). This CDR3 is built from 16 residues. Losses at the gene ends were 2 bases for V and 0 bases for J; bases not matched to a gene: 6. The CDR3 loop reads CAWSPGGAGSNQPQHF. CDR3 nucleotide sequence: TGTGCCTGGAGTCCAGGGGGCGCGGGTAGCAATCAGCCCCAGCATTTT.

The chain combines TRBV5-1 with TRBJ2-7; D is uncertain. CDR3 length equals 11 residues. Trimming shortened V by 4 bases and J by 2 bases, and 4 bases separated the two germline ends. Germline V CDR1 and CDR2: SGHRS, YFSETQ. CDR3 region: CASSSPYEQYF. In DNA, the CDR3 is TGCGCCAGCAGCAGCCCCTACGAGCAGTACTTC.

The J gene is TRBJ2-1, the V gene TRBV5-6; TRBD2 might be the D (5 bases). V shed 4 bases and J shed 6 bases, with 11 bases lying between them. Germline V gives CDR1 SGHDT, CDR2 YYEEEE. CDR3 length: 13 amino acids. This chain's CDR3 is CASSLLVSNEQFF. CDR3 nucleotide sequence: TGTGCCAGCAGCCTACTAGTCTCCAATGAGCAGTTCTTC.

The CDR3 bases are TGTGCCAGCACCCGAAGACAGGGAACTGGAAACACCATATATTTT. This translates into CASTRRQGTGNTIYF. This rearrangement joins TRBV6-1 to TRBJ1-3, with TRBD1 matching 7 bases. There are 15 residues in the CDR3. V dropped 7 bases and J dropped 2; count of bases not matched to a gene: 8. CDR1 and CDR2 from the germline V gene are MNHNS and SASEGT.

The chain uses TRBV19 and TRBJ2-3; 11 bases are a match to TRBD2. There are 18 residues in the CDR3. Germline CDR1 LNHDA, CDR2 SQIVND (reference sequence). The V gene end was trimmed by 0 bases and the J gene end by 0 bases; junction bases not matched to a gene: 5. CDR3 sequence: CASSIEASGRRSTDTQYF. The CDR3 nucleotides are TGTGCCAGTAGTATAGAGGCTAGCGGGAGGAGGAGCACAGATACGCAGTATTTT.

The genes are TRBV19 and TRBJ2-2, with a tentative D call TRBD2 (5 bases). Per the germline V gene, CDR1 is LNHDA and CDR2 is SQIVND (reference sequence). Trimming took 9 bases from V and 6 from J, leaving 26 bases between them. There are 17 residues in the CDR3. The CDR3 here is CASLRAAGPGVAGELFF. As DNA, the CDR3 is TGTGCCAGCCTACGAGCCGCGGGTCCCGGGGTGGCCGGGGAGCTGTTTTTT.

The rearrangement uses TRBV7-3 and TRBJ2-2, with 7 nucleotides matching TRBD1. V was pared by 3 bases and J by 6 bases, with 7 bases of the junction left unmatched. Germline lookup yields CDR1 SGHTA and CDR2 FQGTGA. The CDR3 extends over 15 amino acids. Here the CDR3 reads CASSFGTAYPGELFF. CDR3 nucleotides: TGTGCCAGCAGCTTCGGGACAGCCTACCCCGGGGAGCTGTTTTTT.